The present T cell receptor beta chain was sequenced within a study of CD8 T cells in Susac syndrome. Trimming left V 6 bases short and J 10 bases short, with 19 bases between. This CDR3 spans 15 amino acids. The RNA input was roughly 0.45 to 1 ug, and it was reverse transcribed with random hexamers. TCRdb processed the immunoSEQ multiplex PCR reads anew with MiXCR; each CDR3 protein has one entry. The sample records approximately 270,000 distinct CDR3 sequences, about 93% being singletons. This clonotype was sampled from a human donor with multiple sclerosis. Sequenced: CD4+ T cells from PBMCs. The chain combines TRBV12-3 or TRBV12-4 with TRBJ1-6; a weak D match, TRBD1 (6 bases). The CDR3 reads CASSYGRAGASPLHF. CDR3 nucleotide sequence: TGTGCCAGCAGCTACGGACGGGCAGGGGCCTCACCCCTCCACTTT.